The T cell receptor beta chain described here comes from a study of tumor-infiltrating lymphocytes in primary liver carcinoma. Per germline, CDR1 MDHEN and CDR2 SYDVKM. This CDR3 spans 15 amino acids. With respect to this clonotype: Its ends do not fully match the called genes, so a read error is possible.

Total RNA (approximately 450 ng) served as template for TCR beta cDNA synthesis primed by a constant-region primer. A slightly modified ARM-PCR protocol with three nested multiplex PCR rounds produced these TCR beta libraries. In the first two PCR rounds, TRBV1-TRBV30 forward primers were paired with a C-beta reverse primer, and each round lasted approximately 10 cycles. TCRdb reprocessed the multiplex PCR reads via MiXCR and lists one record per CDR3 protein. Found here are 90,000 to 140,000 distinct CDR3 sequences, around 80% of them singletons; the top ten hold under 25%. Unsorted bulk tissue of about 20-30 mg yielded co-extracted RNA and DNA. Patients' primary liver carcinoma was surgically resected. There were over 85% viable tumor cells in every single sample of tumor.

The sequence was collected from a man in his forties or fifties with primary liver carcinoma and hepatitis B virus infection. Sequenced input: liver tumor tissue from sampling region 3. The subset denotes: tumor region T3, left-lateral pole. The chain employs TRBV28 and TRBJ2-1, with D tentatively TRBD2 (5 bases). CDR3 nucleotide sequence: TGTACCAGCAGAACGGACTTAACATCGGGTAATGAGAAGTTCTTC. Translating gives CTSRTDLTSGNEKFF.